The 3 T cell receptor beta chains below all came from one sample that was sequenced in a study of OX40 agonist ivuxolimab in advanced cancers. Assay: immunoSEQ multiplex PCR; the TCRdb copy retains only in-frame clones and omits some. The sample shows tens of thousands of clones, approximately 86% of them seen only once. Sequencing used CD4+ or CD8+ T cells sorted from blood, obtained in a trial of the OX40 agonist ivuxolimab. The receptor set was obtained from an adult with an advanced solid tumor such as melanoma, head and neck, liver or kidney cancer.

V is TRBV6-1 and J is TRBJ1-1; 9 bases line up with TRBD1. The CDR3 sequence is 13 residues long. Trimming took 8 bases from V and 0 from J; bases not matched to a gene: 1. Germline V gene data show CDR1 as MNHNS and CDR2 as SASEGT. This chain's CDR3 is CASGQGMNTEAFF. CDR3 nucleotide sequence: TGTGCCAGCGGACAGGGGATGAACACTGAAGCTTTCTTT.

About this clone: The sample contains more than one DNA sequence encoding this CDR3. This chain uses TRBV27 with TRBJ1-5; 7 bases line up with TRBD1. This CDR3 is built from 15 residues. Trimming took 5 bases from V and 5 from J; bases not matched to a gene: 9. CDR1 MNHEY and CDR2 SMNVEV come from the germline V gene (reference sequence). CDR3 bases: TGTGCCAGCAGTCCCCTAAGCGGACAGGATCAGCCCCAGCATTTT. It translates to CASSPLSGQDQPQHF.

The gene calls are TRBV25-1 and TRBJ1-2; no definite D call. The CDR3 covers 13 residues. Germline V gene lookup returns CDR1 MGHDK and CDR2 SYGVNS. The V gene lost 3 bases and the J gene lost 1 base, with 6 bases spanning the gap. CDR3 coding DNA: TGTGCCAGCAGTGACAGTGATAACTATGGCTACACCTTC. This sequence encodes CASSDSDNYGYTF.